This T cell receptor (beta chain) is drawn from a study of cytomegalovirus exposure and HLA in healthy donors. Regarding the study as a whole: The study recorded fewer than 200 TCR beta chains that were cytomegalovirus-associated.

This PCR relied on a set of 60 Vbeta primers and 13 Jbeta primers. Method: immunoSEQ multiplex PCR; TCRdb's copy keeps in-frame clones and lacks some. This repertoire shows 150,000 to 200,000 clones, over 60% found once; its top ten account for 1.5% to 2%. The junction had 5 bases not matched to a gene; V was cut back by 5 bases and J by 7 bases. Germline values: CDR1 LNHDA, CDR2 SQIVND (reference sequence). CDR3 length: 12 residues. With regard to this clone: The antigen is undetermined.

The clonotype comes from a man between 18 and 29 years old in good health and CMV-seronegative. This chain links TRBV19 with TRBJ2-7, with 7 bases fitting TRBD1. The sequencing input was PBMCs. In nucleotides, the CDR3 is TGTGCCAGTAGTCGGCCGACAGGGGAGCAGTACTTC. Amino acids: CASSRPTGEQYF.